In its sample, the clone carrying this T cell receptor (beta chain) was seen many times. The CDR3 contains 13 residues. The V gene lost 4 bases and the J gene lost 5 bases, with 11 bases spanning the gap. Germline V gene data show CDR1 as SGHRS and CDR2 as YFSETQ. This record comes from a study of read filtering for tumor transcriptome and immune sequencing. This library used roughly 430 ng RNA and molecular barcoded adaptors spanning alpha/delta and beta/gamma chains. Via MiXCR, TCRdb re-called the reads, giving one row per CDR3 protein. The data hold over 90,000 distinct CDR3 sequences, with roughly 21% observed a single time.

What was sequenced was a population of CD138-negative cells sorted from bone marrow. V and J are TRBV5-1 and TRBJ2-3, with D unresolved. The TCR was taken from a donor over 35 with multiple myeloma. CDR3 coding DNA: TGCGCCAGCAGCCCCCTACATATAGATACGCAGTATTTT. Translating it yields CASSPLHIDTQYF.